Listed here are 25 T cell receptor beta chains from one sample, sequenced in a study of cytomegalovirus exposure and HLA in healthy donors. With 60 Vbeta and 13 Jbeta primers, the PCR was carried out. The assay was immunoSEQ multiplex PCR, and TCRdb's table has in-frame clones only and misses some. Here the sample spans about 150,000 clones, 65% to 85% being singletons. Sequenced: PBMCs. The receptors originated from a man under 40 in good health and CMV-seronegative.

The gene calls are TRBV30 and TRBJ2-7; possibly TRBD2 for D (6 bases). The CDR3 has 15 amino acids. V was shortened by 3 bases and J by 2 bases, with 17 bases between the two germline ends. CDR1 is GTSNPN, CDR2 SVGIG, per germline (reference sequence). DNA of the CDR3: TGTGCCTGGAGCCGGAGCCGGGAGTGGGCCTACGAGCAGTACTTC. This encodes CAWSRSREWAYEQYF.

The CDR3 loop reads CASSAPVGLDTQYF. DNA for the CDR3: TGTGCCAGCAGCGCCCCGGTTGGTCTAGATACGCAGTATTTT. The chain joins TRBV7-9 to TRBJ2-3; no clear D. V lost 5 bases, J lost 5 bases, and 14 bases lay in between. CDR1 is SEHNR and CDR2 is FQNEAQ in the germline V gene (reference sequence). This CDR3 region has 14 residues.

This clone has more than one count but fewer than ten. The rearrangement links TRBV7-2 to TRBJ1-2; maybe TRBD1 (5 bases). V was cut by 3 bases and J by 2 bases, with 13 bases left in between. CDR3 size: 15 residues. Germline values: CDR1 SGHTA, CDR2 FQGNSA. CDR3 bases: TGTGCCAGCAGCTTGGGGGGTAATGGAAACTATGGCTACACCTTC. This gives the protein CASSLGGNGNYGYTF.

The V and J genes are TRBV2 and TRBJ1-2; D remains ambiguous. CDR1 and CDR2 (germline): SNHLY, FYNNEI. V was shortened by 7 bases and J by 6 bases, with 9 bases between the two germline ends. The CDR3 contains 11 residues. The CDR3 DNA follows: TGTGCCAGCAATGTGGCAGATGGCTACACCTTC. Protein sequence: CASNVADGYTF.

V is TRBV19 and J is TRBJ1-2; 10 bases map to TRBD1. Germline V CDR1 and CDR2: LNHDA, SQIVND (reference sequence). J was trimmed by 2 bases and V by 7 bases; bases with no gene match: 7. The CDR3 covers 15 residues. This chain's CDR3 is CASKAPGQGNYGYTF. The CDR3 DNA follows: TGTGCCAGTAAAGCCCCGGGACAGGGGAACTATGGCTACACCTTC.

The chain couples TRBV7-3 to TRBJ2-2; tentatively, D is TRBD1 (6 bases). Trimming removed 2 bases from V and 0 bases from J, with 7 bases in between. In germline, CDR1 is SGHTA, CDR2 FQGTGA. The CDR3 runs 15 residues. The CDR3 protein is CASSLQGTNTGELFF. The CDR3 DNA follows: TGTGCCAGCAGCTTACAGGGGACGAACACCGGGGAGCTGTTTTTT.

The CDR3 DNA sequence: TGTGCCAGCAGCTTAAGGAGGACCAGTCCCTACGAGCAGTACTTC. This codes for CASSLRRTSPYEQYF. This chain joins TRBV7-8 and TRBJ2-7, with a possible D match to TRBD2 (5 bases). With 2 bases removed from V and 2 bases from J, the gap between germline ends came to 13 bases. The CDR3 loop spans 15 amino acids. Germline loops: CDR1 SGHVS, CDR2 FQNEAQ.

The chain employs TRBV7-2 and TRBJ1-1; D is perhaps TRBD1 (5 bases). The CDR3 spans 15 residues. Trimming cost V 5 bases and J 0 bases, with 13 bases left between them. The germline V gene encodes CDR1 SGHTA and CDR2 FQGNSA. CDR3 residues: CASSPRSGLNTEAFF. CDR3 nucleotides: TGTGCCAGCAGCCCGAGATCAGGGCTGAACACTGAAGCTTTCTTT.

This clone has a handful of counts. The CDR3 loop reads CAISSSGTGGSPLHF. CDR3 DNA sequence: TGTGCCATCAGTAGCTCCGGGACAGGGGGCTCACCCCTCCACTTT. This sequence joins TRBV10-3 and TRBJ1-6; 12 bases agree with TRBD1. From germline, CDR1 is ENHRY and CDR2 SYGVKD. Unmatched junction bases numbered 6, after V lost 5 bases and J lost 10 bases. The CDR3 consists of 15 residues.

The chain couples TRBV10-3 to TRBJ2-7, with D possibly matching TRBD2 (6 bases). V was pared by 0 bases and J by 2 bases, with 20 bases between. The CDR3 consists of 18 residues. The V gene's germline CDR1 is ENHRY and CDR2 SYGVKD. The CDR3 is CAISESRGGVGRTYEQYF. The CDR3 DNA follows: TGTGCCATCAGTGAGTCGAGGGGCGGGGTGGGGCGTACCTACGAGCAGTACTTC.

The J gene is TRBJ1-5, the V gene TRBV5-5; unclear D gene. The V end was cut by 4 bases, the J end by 7 bases, with 9 bases between. The CDR3 loop spans 12 amino acids. Germline V lookup: CDR1 SGHKS, CDR2 YYEKEE (reference sequence). CDR3 protein: CASSVGEQPQHF. DNA for the CDR3: TGTGCCAGCAGCGTTGGAGAGCAGCCCCAGCATTTT.

A few counts support this clone. The chain carries TRBV11-2 and TRBJ2-2; D possibly corresponds to TRBD2 (6 bases). Deletions cut 6 bases from V and 6 bases from J, with 20 bases between. The CDR3 loop spans 16 amino acids. Per germline, CDR1 SGHAT and CDR2 FQNNGV. CDR3 amino acids: CASSQGSTGGAGELFF. The DNA of the CDR3 is TGTGCCAGCAGTCAAGGAAGTACAGGAGGGGCCGGGGAGCTGTTTTTT. The full variable domain, its missing parts supplied by reference TRBV11-2 and TRBJ2-2, is EAGVAQSPRYKIIEKRQSVAFWCNPISGHATLYWYQQILGQGPKLLIQFQNNGVVDDSQLPKDRFSAERLKGVDSTLKIQPAKLEDSAVYLCASSQGSTGGAGELFFGEGSRLTVL.

CDR3 nucleotides: TGTGCCAGTAGTATAACTCTCGGGACTAGCCATGGGAATGAGCAGTTCTTC. Protein sequence: CASSITLGTSHGNEQFF. The rearrangement uses TRBV19 and TRBJ2-1; TRBD2 agrees at 9 bases. Germline loops: CDR1 LNHDA, CDR2 SQIVND (reference sequence). The CDR3 runs to 17 residues. V was clipped by 2 bases and J by 7 bases; unmatched bases: 12.

The V call is TRBV18, the J call TRBJ2-1, with 12 bases lining up with TRBD2. CDR1 KGHSH and CDR2 LQKENI come from the germline V gene. V shed 3 bases and J 5 bases; nucleotides not matched to a gene: 2. CDR3 length equals 15 residues. The CDR3 loop is CASSPGLAGHNEQFF. DNA of the CDR3: TGTGCCAGCTCACCGGGACTAGCGGGCCACAATGAGCAGTTCTTC. Filled out from reference TRBV18 and TRBJ2-1, the complete variable domain reads NAGVMQNPRHLVRRRGQEARLRCSPMKGHSHVYWYRQLPEEGLKFMVYLQKENIIDESGMPKERFSAEFPKEGPSILRIQQVVRGDSAAYFCASSPGLAGHNEQFFGPGTRLTVL.

J is TRBJ2-7 and V is TRBV5-1; a weak D match, TRBD1 (6 bases). The CDR3 spans 15 residues. Germline CDR1 reads SGHRS; CDR2 reads YFSETQ. V was clipped by 4 bases and J by 0 bases, with 14 bases between them. The chain's CDR3 is CASSPGHTNSYEQYF. CDR3 in DNA: TGCGCCAGCAGCCCGGGACATACGAACTCCTACGAGCAGTACTTC.

V usage is TRBV19 and J usage is TRBJ1-4; D ambiguous. Germline CDR1 and CDR2: LNHDA and SQIVND (reference sequence). The CDR3 is made up of 14 amino acids. The V gene lost 6 bases and the J gene lost 5 bases, with 13 bases spanning the gap. The CDR3 reads CASRKTGRNEKLFF. The CDR3 DNA reads as TGTGCCAGTAGAAAGACGGGAAGAAATGAAAAACTGTTTTTT.

This chain connects TRBV2 to TRBJ1-1, with D hard to call. Germline CDR1 and CDR2: SNHLY and FYNNEI. Deletions cut 5 bases from V and 6 bases from J, with 10 bases between. The CDR3 is made up of 12 amino acids. The CDR3 bases are TGTGCCAGCAGTCCTGGAGGGCCTGAAGCTTTCTTT. It codes for CASSPGGPEAFF.

The chain uses TRBV2 and TRBJ1-3; 7 nucleotides match TRBD1. This CDR3 has 15 amino acids. J gave up 4 bases and V 7 bases, and 10 bases lay outside the gene matches. Germline-derived CDR1 and CDR2 are SNHLY and FYNNEI. Here the CDR3 reads CASTTTGARGNTIYF. CDR3 sequence (DNA): TGTGCCAGCACAACTACAGGGGCGAGGGGAAACACCATATATTTT.

In this sample, this clone turned up a few times. The chain's CDR3 is CSVGAGIGYEQYF. The DNA for the CDR3 is TGCAGCGTTGGAGCAGGGATAGGCTACGAGCAGTACTTC. V is TRBV29-1 and J is TRBJ2-7, with D maybe TRBD1 (5 bases). Germline CDR1 is SQVTM and CDR2 is ANQGSEA. The CDR3 consists of 13 residues. With 4 bases removed from V and 3 bases from J, the gap between germline ends came to 13 bases.

This chain connects TRBV7-6 to TRBJ2-5, with TRBD2 matching 15 bases. This CDR3 is built from 15 residues. Trimming took 1 base from V and 11 from J; bases not matched to a gene: 5. Germline CDR1 reads SGHVS; CDR2 reads FNYEAQ. The CDR3 sequence is CASSLGGTSGGRQYF. The CDR3 bases are TGTGCCAGCAGCTTAGGGGGGACTAGCGGGGGGCGGCAGTACTTC.

The chain has TRBV27 and TRBJ1-5, with a weak D call TRBD1 (5 bases). Germline CDR1 reads MNHEY; CDR2 reads SMNVEV (reference sequence). Trimming pared 3 bases from V and 6 bases from J, leaving 12 bases between. This CDR3 is 14 amino acids long. The CDR3 nucleotides read TGTGCCAGCAGTTTTTCCACAGGACGTCAGCCCCAGCATTTT. Protein: CASSFSTGRQPQHF.

V and J are TRBV11-3 and TRBJ2-1, with 10 bases that match TRBD1. The germline V gene encodes CDR1 SGHNT and CDR2 YENEEA. The CDR3 has 13 residues. J lost 10 bases, V lost 5 bases, and 5 bases had no gene match. CDR3 sequence: CASSLGQGDEQFF. For the CDR3, the DNA is TGTGCCAGCAGCCTCGGACAGGGGGACGAGCAGTTCTTC. Drawing the rest from reference TRBV11-3 and TRBJ2-1, the complete variable domain is EAGVVQSPRYKIIEKKQPVAFWCNPISGHNTLYWYLQNLGQGPELLIRYENEEAVDDSQLPKDRFSAERLKGVDSTLKIQPAELGDSAVYLCASSLGQGDEQFFGPGTRLTVL.

A few counts support this clone. The chain recombines TRBV9 with TRBJ1-3, with 9 bases matching TRBD1. The V gene end was trimmed by 2 bases and the J gene end by 3 bases; junction bases not matched to a gene: 6. The CDR3 is 16 residues long. Germline CDR1 is SGDLS and CDR2 is YYNGEE. CDR3: CASSVTGGPLGNTIYF. CDR3 nucleotide sequence: TGTGCCAGCAGCGTGACAGGGGGGCCTCTTGGAAACACCATATATTTT.

The count of this clone is one. The chain uses TRBV9 and TRBJ2-2; 7 bases line up with TRBD1. CDR1 is SGDLS and CDR2 is YYNGEE in the germline V gene. The CDR3 contains 13 residues. Trimming took 3 bases from V and 6 from J; bases not matched to a gene: 2. CDR3 sequence (DNA): TGTGCCAGCAGCGGGGGACAGTCCGGGGAGCTGTTTTTT. Translation gives CASSGGQSGELFF. The entire variable domain, with the rest obtained from reference TRBV9 and TRBJ2-2, is as follows: DSGVTQTPKHLITATGQRVTLRCSPRSGDLSVYWYQQSLDQGLQFLIQYYNGEERAKGNILERFSAQQFPDLHSELNLSSLELGDSALYFCASSGGQSGELFFGEGSRLTVL.

The J gene is TRBJ1-3, the V gene TRBV21-1; the table's D call of TRBD1 was not tested on the DNA. TRBV21-1 is a pseudogene segment. The CDR3 sequence is 15 residues long. CDR3 in amino acids: CASRDLDRAGNTIYF. In DNA form, the CDR3 reads TGTGCCAGCCGCGATCTTGACAGGGCTGGAAACACCATATATTTT.